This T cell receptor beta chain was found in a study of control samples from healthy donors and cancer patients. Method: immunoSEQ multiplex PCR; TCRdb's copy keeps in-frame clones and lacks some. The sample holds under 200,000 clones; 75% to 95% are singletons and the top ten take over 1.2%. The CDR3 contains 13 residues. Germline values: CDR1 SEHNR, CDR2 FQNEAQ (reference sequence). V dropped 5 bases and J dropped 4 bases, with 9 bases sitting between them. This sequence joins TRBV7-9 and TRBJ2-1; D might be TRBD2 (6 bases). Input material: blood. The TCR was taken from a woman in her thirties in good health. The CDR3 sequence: CASSPGTYNEQFF. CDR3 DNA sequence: TGTGCCAGCAGCCCCGGGACTTACAATGAGCAGTTCTTC.